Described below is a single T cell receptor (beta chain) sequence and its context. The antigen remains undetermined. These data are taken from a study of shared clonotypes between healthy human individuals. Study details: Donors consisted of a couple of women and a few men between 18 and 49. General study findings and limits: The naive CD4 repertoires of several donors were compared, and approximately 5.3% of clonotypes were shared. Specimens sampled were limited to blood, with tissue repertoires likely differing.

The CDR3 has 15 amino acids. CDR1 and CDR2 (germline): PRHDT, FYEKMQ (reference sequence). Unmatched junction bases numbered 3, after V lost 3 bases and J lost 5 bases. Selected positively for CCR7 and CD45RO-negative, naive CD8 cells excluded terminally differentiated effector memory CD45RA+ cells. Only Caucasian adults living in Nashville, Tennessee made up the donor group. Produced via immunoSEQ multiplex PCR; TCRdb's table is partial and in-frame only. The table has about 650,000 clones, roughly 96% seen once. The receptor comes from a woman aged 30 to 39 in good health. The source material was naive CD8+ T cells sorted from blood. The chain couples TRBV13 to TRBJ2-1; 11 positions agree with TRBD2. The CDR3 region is CASSLGGLADNEQFF. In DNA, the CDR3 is TGTGCCAGCAGCTTGGGGGGACTAGCGGACAATGAGCAGTTCTTC.